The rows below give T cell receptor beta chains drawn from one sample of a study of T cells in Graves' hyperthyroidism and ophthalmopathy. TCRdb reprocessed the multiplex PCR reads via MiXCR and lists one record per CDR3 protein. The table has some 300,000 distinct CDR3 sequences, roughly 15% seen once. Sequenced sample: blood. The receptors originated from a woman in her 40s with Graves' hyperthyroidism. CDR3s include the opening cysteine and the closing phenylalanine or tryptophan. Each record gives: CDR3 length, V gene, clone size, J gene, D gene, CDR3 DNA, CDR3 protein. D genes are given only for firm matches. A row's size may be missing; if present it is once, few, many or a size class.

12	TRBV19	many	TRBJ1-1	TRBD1	TGTGCCAGTATAGACAGGGACACTGAAGCTTTCTTT	CASIDRDTEAFF
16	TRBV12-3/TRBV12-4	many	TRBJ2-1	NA	TGTGCCAGCAGTTTAGGCCCAGCGGACTCCTACAATGAGCAGTTCTTC	CASSLGPADSYNEQFF
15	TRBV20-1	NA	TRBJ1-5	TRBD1	TGCAGTGCTAAGGACAGGGGGCGTAGCAATCAGCCCCAGCATTTT	CSAKDRGRSNQPQHF
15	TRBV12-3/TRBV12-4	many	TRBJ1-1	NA	TGTGCCAGCAGTTTAGCGGTCCGGAAAAACACTGAAGCTTTCTTT	CASSLAVRKNTEAFF
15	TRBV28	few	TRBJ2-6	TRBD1	TGTGCCAGCAGGGGACAGGTCTCTGGGGCCAACGTCCTGACTTTC	CASRGQVSGANVLTF
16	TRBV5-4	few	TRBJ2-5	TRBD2	TGTGCCAGCAGCTTTGTCGTGCGGGAGGGGGAGGAGACCCAGTACTTC	CASSFVVREGEETQYF
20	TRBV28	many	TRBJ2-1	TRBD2	TGTGCCAGCAGTCAATTGTACAGGGGGACTAGCGGTAGCTCCTACAATGAGCAGTTCTTC	CASSQLYRGTSGSSYNEQFF
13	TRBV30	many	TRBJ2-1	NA	TGTGCCTGGACTCCAGGGTCCTACAATGAGCAGTTCTTC	CAWTPGSYNEQFF
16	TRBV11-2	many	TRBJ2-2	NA	TGTGCCAGCAGCTGGTGGGACACTCCAAACACCGGGGAGCTGTTTTTT	CASSWWDTPNTGELFF
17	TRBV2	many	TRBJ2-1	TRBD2	TGTGCCAGCAGTGAGGGGTTGGGGCTAGCGGGGAACAATGAGCAGTTCTTC	CASSEGLGLAGNNEQFF
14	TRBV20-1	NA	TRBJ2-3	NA	TGCAGTGCTAGAGTCCGGAGGGCCGCAGATACGCAGTATTTT	CSARVRRAADTQYF
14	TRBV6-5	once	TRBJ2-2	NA	TGTGCCAGCAGTTTGGAGGGGAACACCAGGGAGCTGTTTTTT	CASSLEGNTRELFF
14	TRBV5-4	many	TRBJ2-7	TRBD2	TGTGCCAGCAGCTTGTGGGACTACCCCTACGAGCAGTACTTC	CASSLWDYPYEQYF
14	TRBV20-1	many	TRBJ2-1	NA	TGCAGTGCTGGTGGGGGACAAATTAAAAATGAGCAGTTCTTC	CSAGGGQIKNEQFF
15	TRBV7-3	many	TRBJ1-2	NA	TGTGCCAGCGGAGTAGGTGGGGGGCGTCACTATGGCTACACCTTC	CASGVGGGRHYGYTF
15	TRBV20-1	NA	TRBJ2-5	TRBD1	TGCAGTGTCAGCGCCGGGACAGGGCCTCAAGAGACCCAGTACTTC	CSVSAGTGPQETQYF
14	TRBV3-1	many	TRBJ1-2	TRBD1	TGTGCCAGCAGCCCACAAACAGGGGGCATTGGCTACACCTTC	CASSPQTGGIGYTF
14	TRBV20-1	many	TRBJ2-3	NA	TGCAGTGCTAGTCTCCAAACGTTCACAGATACGCAGTATTTT	CSASLQTFTDTQYF
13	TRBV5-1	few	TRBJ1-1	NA	TGCGCCAGCAGCAGCTTGGGCCGGGGTGAAGCTTTCTTT	CASSSLGRGEAFF
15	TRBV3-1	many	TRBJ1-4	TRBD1	TGTGCCAGCAGCCCCTGGGACAGGGATGTGGAAAAACTGTTTTTT	CASSPWDRDVEKLFF
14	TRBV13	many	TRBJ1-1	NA	TGTGCCAGCAGCTTGGGGGTCGGTTTCACTGAAGCTTTCTTT	CASSLGVGFTEAFF
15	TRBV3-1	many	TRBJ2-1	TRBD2	TGTGCCAGCAGCCATTGGACTAGCGGGAGGGATGAGCAGTTCTTC	CASSHWTSGRDEQFF
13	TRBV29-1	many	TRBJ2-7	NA	TGCAGCGTTGAGGGCCAGGACTCCTACGAGCAGTACTTC	CSVEGQDSYEQYF
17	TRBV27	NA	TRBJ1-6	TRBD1	TGTGCCAGCAGTTCACAGGGGGCGGGCGAAAGAGGTTCACCCCTCCACTTT	CASSSQGAGERGSPLHF
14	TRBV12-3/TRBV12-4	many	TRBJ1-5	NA	TGTGCCAGCAGTCCACAGGGAGCCAATCAGCCCCAGCATTTT	CASSPQGANQPQHF
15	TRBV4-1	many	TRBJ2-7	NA	TGCGCCAGCAGCCAAGGACTCGCGCCTGCCTACGAGCAGTACTTC	CASSQGLAPAYEQYF
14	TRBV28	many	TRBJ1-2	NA	TGTGCCAGCAGTTTGGTTCGGGTCGGCTATGGCTACACCTTC	CASSLVRVGYGYTF
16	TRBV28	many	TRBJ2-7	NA	TGTGCCAGCAGTTTAGTGCGGGCCCTGCGACTCTACGAGCAGTACTTC	CASSLVRALRLYEQYF